The clone carrying this T cell receptor beta chain was observed once. Its antigen remains unidentified. It is unclear where the CDR3 begins or ends on the DNA, so no DNA is shown, and the CDR3 is as TCRdb lists it. This entry is derived from a study of cytomegalovirus exposure and HLA in healthy donors. Study results and caveats: Researchers reported that a few CMV-associated chains were confirmed in vitro as CMV antigen-specific.

Researchers ran the PCR with 60 Vbeta and 13 Jbeta primers. Repertoires were generated with immunoSEQ multiplex PCR, while TCRdb's copy carries only in-frame clones and drops some. Counted here are about 140,000 clones, just under 85% occurring once; the ten biggest clones make up about 1.5%. Termini included, the CDR3 measures 13 amino acids. CDR1 SQVTM and CDR2 ANQGSEA come from the germline V gene. The chain recombines TRBV29-1 with TRBJ1-1; whether TRBD1, the table's D call, matches the DNA was not checked. The TCR was taken from a man aged 25-45 years in good health and CMV-seropositive. The sample comprised PBMCs. CDR3 region: CSVFGTGSTEALF.